The rows below give T cell receptor beta chains drawn from one sample of a study of shared T cell receptors in the human thymus. Sequencing was performed with immunoSEQ multiplex PCR; in TCRdb, only in-frame clones are kept and a portion is missing. The data show more than 550,000 clones, with around 87% seen just once and approximately 0.0097% held by the top ten. These data are also associated with another study on human thymus T cells.

The specimen sequenced was thymocytes. These receptors came from a boy younger than two with a congenital heart defect. Each CDR3 is given with its conserved first and last residue. A D gene is named only where the DNA matches it firmly. The size field is filled for only some rows; it gives once, few, many or a size class.

d_call clone_size j_call v_call cdr3_nt cdr3_aa
- - TRBJ2-1 TRBV9 TGTGCCAGCAGCGTCAGGATTTATGCTCCCAATGAGCAGTTCTTC CASSVRIYAPNEQFF
- once TRBJ1-5 TRBV7-9 TGTGCCAGCAGCTTATGGCAAAATCAGCCCCAGCATTTT CASSLWQNQPQHF
- - TRBJ2-2 TRBV2 TGTGCCAGCAAGGTGGGGCGGGGAGCCGGGGAGCTGTTTTTT CASKVGRGAGELFF
TRBD2 - TRBJ2-7 TRBV27 TGTGCCAGCAGTTTATCGGGGACTAGCGGGAGGTCCTACGAGCAGTACTTC CASSLSGTSGRSYEQYF
- once TRBJ2-1 TRBV5-6 TGTGCCAGCAGCTTTCATTGGCCGCACAATGAGCAGTTCTTC CASSFHWPHNEQFF
- - TRBJ2-7 TRBV5-1 TGCGCCAGCAGCTGCGATACTTTCGGAGGGCAGTACTTC CASSCDTFGGQYF
TRBD1 - TRBJ1-2 TRBV4-3 TGCGCCAGCAGCCAAGTCCGGGGACAGGGAGTAGACTATGGCTACACCTTC CASSQVRGQGVDYGYTF
- - TRBJ2-3 TRBV4-2 TGTGCCAGCAGCCGAACGTATGGGGCGGATACGCAGTATTTT CASSRTYGADTQYF
TRBD1 - TRBJ1-5 TRBV15 TGTGCCACCAGTGGGGACAGGGCATTTGGTCCCCAGCATTTT CATSGDRAFGPQHF
TRBD1 once TRBJ1-1 TRBV29-1 TGCAGCGTCGATCCGGGACAGGGGAGACATGAGACTGAAGCTTTCTTT CSVDPGQGRHETEAFF